This entry lists 14 T cell receptor beta chains sequenced from one sample in a study of shared clonotypes between healthy human individuals. TCRdb's copy holds only in-frame clones and misses some; the assay was immunoSEQ multiplex PCR. Counted here are approximately 2.5 million clones, under 95% occurring once; the ten biggest clones make up 0.36%. The specimen sequenced was naive CD4+ T cells from PBMCs. Subset: CD45RA+ positively selected. The receptors here all came from a man aged 18 to 35 in good health. Some clones in this sample may be carry-over from other donors' samples.

The J gene is TRBJ2-5, the V gene TRBV4-3; D is perhaps TRBD2 (6 bases). Germline CDR1 is LGHNA and CDR2 is YSLEER. Trimming stripped 0 bases from V and 5 bases from J, with 10 bases between. The CDR3 has 14 amino acids. CDR3 region: CASSQDAEGETQYF. CDR3 bases: TGCGCCAGCAGCCAAGATGCGGAGGGGGAGACCCAGTACTTC.

This clone has a single count. The identical CDR3 is also encoded by other nucleotide sequences in the sample. This sequence joins TRBV25-1 and TRBJ2-7; D unclear. The V gene lost 3 bases and the J gene lost 4 bases, with 4 bases spanning the gap. This CDR3 region has 11 residues. Germline V gene lookup returns CDR1 MGHDK and CDR2 SYGVNS. CDR3 protein: CASSDSYEQYF. The CDR3 DNA reads TGTGCCAGCAGTGATAGTTACGAGCAGTACTTC.

The chain employs TRBV18 and TRBJ2-1; D is unclear. Germline-derived CDR1 and CDR2 are KGHSH and LQKENI. The CDR3 runs to 15 residues. Trimming left V 2 bases short and J 2 bases short, with 10 bases between. CDR3 loop: CASSPGRAAYNEQFF. The DNA of the CDR3 is TGTGCCAGCTCACCAGGTCGGGCCGCCTACAATGAGCAGTTCTTC.

The chain has TRBV6-6 and TRBJ2-3; TRBD2 matches 8 bases. This CDR3 has 15 amino acids. Per germline, CDR1 MNHNY and CDR2 SVGAGI (reference sequence). The V and J ends lost 2 bases and 9 bases, in that order; junction bases with no gene match: 10. CDR3 DNA sequence: TGTGCCAGCAGTTACCCGGAGCGGGAGCTGGGGACGCAGTATTTT. Its protein product is CASSYPERELGTQYF.

V gene TRBV7-9 combines with J gene TRBJ1-2, with a weak D call TRBD1 (5 bases). CDR1 is SEHNR and CDR2 is FQNEAQ in the germline V gene (reference sequence). The V and J ends lost 5 bases and 4 bases respectively, with 14 bases between them. The CDR3 covers 14 residues. CDR3 protein: CASSPGRQFYGYTF. The CDR3 DNA is TGTGCCAGCAGCCCGGGACGGCAATTCTATGGCTACACCTTC.

V is TRBV7-6 and J is TRBJ2-3; D unresolved. The CDR3 has 13 amino acids. With 4 bases removed from V and 4 bases from J, the gap between germline ends came to 9 bases. CDR1 and CDR2 from the germline V gene are SGHVS and FNYEAQ. CDR3 amino acids: CASSSAGADTQYF. CDR3 nucleotides: TGTGCCAGCAGCTCTGCTGGGGCAGATACGCAGTATTTT.

The chain recombines TRBV7-2 with TRBJ1-1, with 7 bases matching TRBD1. The CDR3 length is 15 residues. Germline values: CDR1 SGHTA, CDR2 FQGNSA. The J segment lost 1 base and the V segment lost 2 bases, leaving 4 bases of the junction unmatched. The CDR3, as DNA: TGTGCCAGCAGCTTATACAGGGGAACGAACACTGAAGCTTTCTTT. It is translated as CASSLYRGTNTEAFF.

V is TRBV13 and J is TRBJ1-1, with TRBD1 matching 8 bases. The CDR3 contains 15 residues. Germline V CDR1 and CDR2: PRHDT, FYEKMQ (reference sequence). V shed 4 bases and J 4 bases; nucleotides not matched to a gene: 8. The CDR3, as DNA: TGTGCCAGCAGCTCTACCCACAGGGGGACCACTGAAGCTTTCTTT. Encoded protein: CASSSTHRGTTEAFF. Supplemented by reference TRBV13 and TRBJ1-1, the full variable domain reads AAGVIQSPRHLIKEKRETATLKCYPIPRHDTVYWYQQGPGQDPQFLISFYEKMQSDKGSIPDRFSAQQFSDYHSELNMSSLELGDSALYFCASSSTHRGTTEAFFGQGTRLTVV.

As concerns this clone: Within the sample, other DNA sequences also encode this same CDR3. The chain joins TRBV9 to TRBJ2-3; no clear D gene. Per the germline V gene, CDR1 is SGDLS and CDR2 is YYNGEE. This CDR3 is 16 amino acids long. The V and J ends lost 0 bases and 0 bases respectively, with 11 bases between them. CDR3 nucleotide sequence: TGTGCCAGCAGCGTAGGGGCGGCATCTAGCACAGATACGCAGTATTTT. It specifies CASSVGAASSTDTQYF.

This clone has only a few counts. J is TRBJ2-7 and V is TRBV7-8, with D uncertain. The germline CDR1 and CDR2 sequences are SGHVS and FQNEAQ. The CDR3 contains 11 residues. V shed 7 bases and J shed 3 bases, with 7 bases lying between them. The CDR3 bases are TGTGCCAGCACCTCTGGCTACGAGCAGTACTTC. Protein: CASTSGYEQYF.

The chain employs TRBV14 and TRBJ2-1; 8 positions match TRBD2. Per the germline V gene, CDR1 is SGHDN and CDR2 is FVKESK. The CDR3 runs to 14 residues. Trimming at V came to 3 bases and at J to 7 bases, leaving 5 bases not matched to a gene. The CDR3 bases are TGTGCCAGCAGCCACCTAGCGGGTTTGAATGAGCAGTTCTTC. This sequence encodes CASSHLAGLNEQFF.

This rearrangement joins TRBV2 to TRBJ2-3; tentatively, D is TRBD1 (7 bases). The V end lost 10 bases, the J end lost 6 bases, and 14 bases lay between the germline ends. The germline V gene encodes CDR1 SNHLY and CDR2 FYNNEI. The CDR3 runs 12 residues. The chain's CDR3 is CATSGGSDTQYF. The CDR3 bases are TGTGCCACTTCAGGGGGGTCCGATACGCAGTATTTT.

J is TRBJ1-2 and V is TRBV5-4; D may be TRBD1 (6 bases). The CDR3 has 14 residues. Germline assignment: CDR1 SGHNT and CDR2 YYREEE (reference sequence). The germline V and J ends were trimmed by 0 bases and 3 bases, with 9 bases remaining between them. The CDR3 DNA reads as TGTGCCAGCAGCTTGGACAGGGCCTACTATGGCTACACCTTC. Its protein product is CASSLDRAYYGYTF.

The rearrangement links TRBV5-6 to TRBJ2-5; 7 nucleotides agree with TRBD2. Per germline, CDR1 SGHDT and CDR2 YYEEEE. The V and J ends lost 1 base and 7 bases, in that order; junction bases with no gene match: 7. There are 14 residues in the CDR3. The CDR3 DNA reads as TGTGCCAGCAGCTTGCGGGAGGTGGGGGTGACCCAGTACTTC. Protein: CASSLREVGVTQYF.